These 10 T cell receptor beta chains came from one sample sequenced in a study of T-cell memory formation after mild COVID-19. TCRdb called the 5' RACE reads again in MiXCR, with one record for every CDR3 protein. The table includes over 150,000 distinct CDR3 sequences, around a sixth detected once. The sample comprised PBMCs or a T cell subset sorted from them (not recorded which). The receptors here all came from a man aged 18 to 35 who had mild COVID-19 (a few samples of this study predate the infection). Cell type and time point are not known.

J is TRBJ2-2 and V is TRBV7-9; D is possibly TRBD2 (6 bases). The germline CDR1 and CDR2 sequences are SEHNR and FQNEAQ (reference sequence). This CDR3 is built from 13 residues. Trimming pared 4 bases from V and 5 bases from J, leaving 8 bases between. The CDR3: CASSWGLTGELFF. CDR3 in DNA: TGTGCCAGCAGCTGGGGACTTACCGGGGAGCTGTTTTTT.

In this sample, this clonotype turned up a few times. The V gene is TRBV7-8, the J gene TRBJ1-3; D ambiguous. The V gene lost 0 bases and the J gene lost 4 bases, with 16 bases spanning the gap. The CDR3 runs to 17 residues. Germline lookup yields CDR1 SGHVS and CDR2 FQNEAQ. The DNA for the CDR3 is TGTGCCAGCAGCTTAGCGTATAGTGGGGTAGCCGGAAACACCATATATTTT. It translates to CASSLAYSGVAGNTIYF.

This clonotype was seen a handful of times. This rearrangement joins TRBV11-2 to TRBJ1-1; a weak D match, TRBD1 (5 bases). Trimming removed 3 bases from V and 4 bases from J, with 12 bases in between. In germline, CDR1 is SGHAT, CDR2 FQNNGV. CDR3 length: 14 amino acids. In DNA form, the CDR3 reads TGTGCCAGCAGCTTGATCGGGGGTCTCACTGAAGCTTTCTTT. It translates to CASSLIGGLTEAFF. The complete variable domain, with remaining parts taken from reference TRBV11-2 and TRBJ1-1, reads EAGVAQSPRYKIIEKRQSVAFWCNPISGHATLYWYQQILGQGPKLLIQFQNNGVVDDSQLPKDRFSAERLKGVDSTLKIQPAKLEDSAVYLCASSLIGGLTEAFFGQGTRLTVV.

This clonotype was counted a few times. This chain uses TRBV6-6 with TRBJ2-1; D is uncertain. Germline loops: CDR1 MNHNY, CDR2 SVGAGI (reference sequence). The ends were cut back, 2 bases at V and 5 bases at J, with 19 bases in the middle. This CDR3 has 17 amino acids. The CDR3: CASSYPPRARVDNEQFF. CDR3 nucleotide sequence: TGTGCCAGCAGTTACCCCCCAAGGGCTAGGGTAGACAATGAGCAGTTCTTC.

V and J are TRBV6-1 and TRBJ1-1; TRBD1 agrees at 9 bases. Germline V gene sequence: CDR1 MNHNS, CDR2 SASEGT. The CDR3 length is 15 residues. The trim removed 11 bases at V and 2 bases at J, leaving 12 bases unmatched. The CDR3 here is CAVDRGSSENTEAFF. The DNA of the CDR3 is TGTGCCGTCGACAGGGGGTCGTCAGAAAACACTGAAGCTTTCTTT.

The table lists this clonotype with a few counts. The rearrangement links TRBV6-6 to TRBJ1-1; TRBD1 is a possible D gene (6 bases). The CDR3 totals 17 residues. CDR1 is MNHNY, CDR2 SVGAGI, per germline (reference sequence). V was shortened by 6 bases and J by 0 bases, with 20 bases between the two germline ends. CDR3 nucleotides: TGTGCCAGCAGCCGATTCATTGGAGACAGGATGAACACTGAAGCTTTCTTT. This sequence encodes CASSRFIGDRMNTEAFF.

This chain connects TRBV5-1 to TRBJ2-7; D may be TRBD2 (6 bases). The CDR3 covers 15 residues. Trimming pared 4 bases from V and 4 bases from J, leaving 18 bases between. CDR1 and CDR2 from the germline V gene are SGHRS and YFSETQ. The CDR3 DNA sequence: TGCGCCAGCAGCGTCTACCGGGACTTGATATACGAGCAGTACTTC. Residues: CASSVYRDLIYEQYF.

This clonotype showed up just a few times. The rearrangement uses TRBV7-9 and TRBJ1-5; D not certain. Trimming removed 5 bases from V and 5 bases from J, with 7 bases in between. Germline V gene sequence: CDR1 SEHNR, CDR2 FQNEAQ (reference sequence). The CDR3 covers 12 residues. CDR3 protein: CASSAGDQPQHF. CDR3 bases: TGTGCCAGCAGCGCGGGCGATCAGCCCCAGCATTTT.

This chain uses TRBV7-2 with TRBJ1-4; 11 nucleotides line up with TRBD1. Germline CDR1 is SGHTA and CDR2 is FQGNSA. V shed 4 bases and J 8 bases; nucleotides not matched to a gene: 3. The CDR3 is made up of 14 amino acids. The CDR3 here is CASSSGTGGEKLFF. As DNA, the CDR3 is TGTGCCAGCAGCTCGGGGACAGGGGGGGAAAAACTGTTTTTT.

This clonotype has just a few counts. The V call is TRBV9, the J call TRBJ1-2; D gene unclear. Germline CDR1 is SGDLS and CDR2 is YYNGEE. V lost 0 bases to trimming and J lost 4 bases, with 13 bases between them. The CDR3 has 15 residues. The DNA for the CDR3 is TGTGCCAGCAGCGTAGAGCCCCTCACCAGCTATGGCTACACCTTC. Translated, it gives CASSVEPLTSYGYTF.